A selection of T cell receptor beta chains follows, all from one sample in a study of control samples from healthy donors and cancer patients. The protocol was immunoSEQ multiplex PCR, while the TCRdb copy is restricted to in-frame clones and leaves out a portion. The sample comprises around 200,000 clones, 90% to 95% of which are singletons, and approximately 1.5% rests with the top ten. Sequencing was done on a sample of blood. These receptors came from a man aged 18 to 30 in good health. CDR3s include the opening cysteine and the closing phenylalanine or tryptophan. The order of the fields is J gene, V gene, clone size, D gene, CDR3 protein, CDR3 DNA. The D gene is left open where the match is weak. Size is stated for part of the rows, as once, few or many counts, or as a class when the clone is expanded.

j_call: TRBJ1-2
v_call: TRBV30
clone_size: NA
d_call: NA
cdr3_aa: CARGQRDNGYTF
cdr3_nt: TGTGCCAGAGGGCAGAGGGACAATGGCTACACCTTC

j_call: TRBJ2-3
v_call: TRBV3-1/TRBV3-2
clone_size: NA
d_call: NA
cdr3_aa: CASSPPGVGDTQYF
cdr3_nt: TGTGCCAGCAGCCCTCCGGGGGTAGGAGATACGCAGTATTTT

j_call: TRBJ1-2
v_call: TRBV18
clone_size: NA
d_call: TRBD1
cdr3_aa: CASAMTGEDGYTF
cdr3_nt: TGTGCCAGCGCAATGACAGGGGAGGATGGCTACACCTTC

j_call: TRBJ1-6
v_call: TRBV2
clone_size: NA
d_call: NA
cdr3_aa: CASSEYEGLHF
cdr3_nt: TGTGCCAGCAGTGAATACGAGGGCCTCCACTTT

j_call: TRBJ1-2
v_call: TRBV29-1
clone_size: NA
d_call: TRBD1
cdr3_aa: CSVRQGANGYTF
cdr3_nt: TGCAGCGTTAGACAGGGGGCGAATGGCTACACCTTC

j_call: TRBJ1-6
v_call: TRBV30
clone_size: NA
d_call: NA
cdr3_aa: CAWSVQWSVRANSPLHF
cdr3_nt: TGTGCCTGGAGTGTACAATGGTCGGTCAGGGCGAATTCACCCCTCCACTTT

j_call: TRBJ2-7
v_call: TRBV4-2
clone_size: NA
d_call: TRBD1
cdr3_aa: CASSQWLFDRGPYEQYF
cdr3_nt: TGTGCCAGCAGCCAATGGTTGTTTGACAGGGGTCCCTACGAGCAGTACTTC

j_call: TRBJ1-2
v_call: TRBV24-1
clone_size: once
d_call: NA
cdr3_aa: CATSDLGDYTF
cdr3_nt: TGTGCCACCAGTGATTTAGGGGACTACACCTTC

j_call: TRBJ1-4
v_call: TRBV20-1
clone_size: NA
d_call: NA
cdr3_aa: CSAFSIEKLFF
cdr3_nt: TGCAGTGCTTTTAGTATTGAAAAACTGTTTTTT

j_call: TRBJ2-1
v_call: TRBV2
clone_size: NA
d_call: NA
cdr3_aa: CATPLGGSSYNEQFF
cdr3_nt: TGTGCCACCCCTCTGGGGGGCTCCTCCTACAATGAGCAGTTCTTC

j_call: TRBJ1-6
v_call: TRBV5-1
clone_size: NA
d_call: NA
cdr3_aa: CASSLPGTDSPLHF
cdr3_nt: TGCGCCAGCAGCTTACCAGGGACGGATTCACCCCTCCACTTT

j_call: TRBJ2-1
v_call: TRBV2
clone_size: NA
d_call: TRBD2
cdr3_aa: CASRGGVLGEQFF
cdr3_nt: TGTGCCAGCAGGGGGGGGGTCTTGGGTGAGCAGTTCTTC

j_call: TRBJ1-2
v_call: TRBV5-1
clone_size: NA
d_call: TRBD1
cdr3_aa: CASSQGTGEDGYTF
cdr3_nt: TGCGCCAGCAGCCAAGGTACAGGGGAGGATGGCTACACCTTC

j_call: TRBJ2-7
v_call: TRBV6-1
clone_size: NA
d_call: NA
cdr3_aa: CASSERARSYEQYF
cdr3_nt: TGTGCCAGCAGTGAAAGGGCGAGATCCTACGAGCAGTACTTC

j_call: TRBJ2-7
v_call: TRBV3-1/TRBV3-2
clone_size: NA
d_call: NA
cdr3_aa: CASSQDFFYEQYF
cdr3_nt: TGTGCCAGCAGCCAAGACTTTTTCTACGAGCAGTACTTC

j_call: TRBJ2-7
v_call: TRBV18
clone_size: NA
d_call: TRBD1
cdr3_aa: CASSGDRVVYEQYF
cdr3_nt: TGTGCCAGCTCGGGGGACAGGGTCGTGTACGAGCAGTACTTC

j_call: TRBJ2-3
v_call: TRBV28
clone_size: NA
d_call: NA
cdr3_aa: CASSLGGDTQYF
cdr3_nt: TGTGCCAGCAGCTTAGGTGGAGATACGCAGTATTTT

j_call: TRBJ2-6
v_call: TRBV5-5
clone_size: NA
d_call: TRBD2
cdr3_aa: CASSELAGGAGANVLTF
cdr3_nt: TGTGCCAGCAGCGAACTAGCGGGGGGTGCCGGGGCCAACGTCCTGACTTTC

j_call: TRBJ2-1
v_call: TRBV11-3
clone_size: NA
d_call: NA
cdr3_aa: CASSLDLRGGENEQFF
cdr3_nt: TGTGCCAGCAGCTTAGATCTCCGGGGCGGGGAGAATGAGCAGTTCTTC

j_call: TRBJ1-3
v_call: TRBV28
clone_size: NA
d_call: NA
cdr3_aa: CASTQGGSGNTIYF
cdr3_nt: TGTGCCAGCACCCAAGGGGGCTCTGGAAACACCATATATTTT

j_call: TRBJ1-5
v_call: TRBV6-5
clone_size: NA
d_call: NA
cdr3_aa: CASQRGYSNQPQHF
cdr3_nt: TGTGCCAGCCAACGAGGGTATAGCAATCAGCCCCAGCATTTT

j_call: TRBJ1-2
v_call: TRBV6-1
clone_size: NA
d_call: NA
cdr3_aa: CASSEARPSERYGYTF
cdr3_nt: TGTGCCAGCAGTGAAGCACGACCCAGTGAGCGTTATGGCTACACCTTC

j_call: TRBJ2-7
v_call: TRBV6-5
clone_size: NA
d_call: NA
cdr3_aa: CASTTSYEQYF
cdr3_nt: TGTGCCAGCACCACTTCCTACGAGCAGTACTTC

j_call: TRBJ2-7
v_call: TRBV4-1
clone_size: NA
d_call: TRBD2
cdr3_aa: CASSQGGGMAYEQYF
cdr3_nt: TGCGCCAGCAGCCAAGGCGGGGGAATGGCCTACGAGCAGTACTTC

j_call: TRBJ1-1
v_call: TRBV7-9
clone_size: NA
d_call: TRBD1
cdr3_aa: CASSLGQGGMNTEAFF
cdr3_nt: TGTGCCAGCAGCCTCGGACAGGGGGGGATGAACACTGAAGCTTTCTTT

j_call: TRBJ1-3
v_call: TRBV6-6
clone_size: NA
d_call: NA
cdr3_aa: CASSSQQSISGNTIYF
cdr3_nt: TGTGCCAGCAGTTCCCAACAGAGTATCTCTGGAAACACCATATATTTT

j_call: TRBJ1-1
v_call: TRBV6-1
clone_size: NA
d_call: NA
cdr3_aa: CASSERAGTNRGTEAFF
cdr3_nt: TGTGCCAGCAGTGAACGGGCAGGGACTAACCGGGGCACTGAAGCTTTCTTT

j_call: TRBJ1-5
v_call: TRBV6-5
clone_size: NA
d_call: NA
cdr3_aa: CAIKSPGQPQHF
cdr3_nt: TGTGCCATCAAATCGCCAGGTCAGCCCCAGCATTTT

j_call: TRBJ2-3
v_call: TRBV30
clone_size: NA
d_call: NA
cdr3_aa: CAWSGGPSTDTQYF
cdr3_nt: TGTGCCTGGAGCGGGGGCCCTAGCACAGATACGCAGTATTTT

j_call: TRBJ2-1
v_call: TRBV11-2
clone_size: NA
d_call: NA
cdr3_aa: CASSLDWGHFNEQFF
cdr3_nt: TGTGCCAGCAGCTTAGATTGGGGGCACTTCAATGAGCAGTTCTTC

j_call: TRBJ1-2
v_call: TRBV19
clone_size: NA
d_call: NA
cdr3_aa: CASSIPGDYGYTF
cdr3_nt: TGTGCCAGTAGTATCCCGGGGGACTATGGCTACACCTTC

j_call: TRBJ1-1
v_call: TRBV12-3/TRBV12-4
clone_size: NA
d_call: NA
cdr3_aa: CASRVLEEEAFF
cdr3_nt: TGTGCCAGCAGGGTCCTCGAGGAGGAAGCTTTCTTT

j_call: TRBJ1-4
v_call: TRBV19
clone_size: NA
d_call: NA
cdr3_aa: CASSIFSRGNEEKLFF
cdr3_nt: TGTGCCAGTAGTATCTTCAGTAGGGGCAATGAGGAAAAACTGTTTTTT

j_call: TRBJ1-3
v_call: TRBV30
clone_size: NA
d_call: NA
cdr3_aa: CAWREPGTSSGNTIYF
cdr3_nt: TGTGCCTGGAGGGAACCCGGTACCAGCTCTGGAAACACCATATATTTT

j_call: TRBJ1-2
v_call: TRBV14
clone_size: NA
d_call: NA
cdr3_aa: CASSPYAQGNGYTF
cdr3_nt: TGTGCCAGCAGCCCATATGCTCAGGGAAATGGCTACACCTTC

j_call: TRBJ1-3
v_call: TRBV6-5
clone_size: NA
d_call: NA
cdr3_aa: CASSYKDSLAGNTIYF
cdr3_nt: TGTGCCAGCAGTTACAAAGACAGTCTAGCGGGAAACACCATATATTTT

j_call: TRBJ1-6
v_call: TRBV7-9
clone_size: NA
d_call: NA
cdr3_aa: CASSFYPDNSPLHF
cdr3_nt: TGTGCCAGCAGCTTCTACCCCGATAATTCACCCCTCCACTTT

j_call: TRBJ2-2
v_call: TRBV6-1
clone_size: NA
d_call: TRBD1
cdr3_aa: CASSVGTGGDAGELFF
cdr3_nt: TGTGCCAGCAGTGTTGGGACAGGGGGCGACGCCGGGGAGCTGTTTTTT

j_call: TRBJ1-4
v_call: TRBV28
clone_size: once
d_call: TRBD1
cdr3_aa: CASSIKGQGKKLFF
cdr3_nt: TGTGCCAGCAGCATTAAGGGACAGGGTAAAAAACTGTTTTTT